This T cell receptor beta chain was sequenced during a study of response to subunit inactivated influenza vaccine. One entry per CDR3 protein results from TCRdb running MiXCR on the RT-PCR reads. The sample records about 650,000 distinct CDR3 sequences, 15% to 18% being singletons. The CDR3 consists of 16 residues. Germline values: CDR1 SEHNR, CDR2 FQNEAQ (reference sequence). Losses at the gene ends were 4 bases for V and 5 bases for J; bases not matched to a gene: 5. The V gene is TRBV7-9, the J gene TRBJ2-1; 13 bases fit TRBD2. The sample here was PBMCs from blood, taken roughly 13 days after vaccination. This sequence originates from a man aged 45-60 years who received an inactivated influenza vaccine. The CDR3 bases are TGTGCCAGCAGCTCACGACTAGCGGGGGGCAACAATGAGCAGTTCTTC. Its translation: CASSSRLAGGNNEQFF.